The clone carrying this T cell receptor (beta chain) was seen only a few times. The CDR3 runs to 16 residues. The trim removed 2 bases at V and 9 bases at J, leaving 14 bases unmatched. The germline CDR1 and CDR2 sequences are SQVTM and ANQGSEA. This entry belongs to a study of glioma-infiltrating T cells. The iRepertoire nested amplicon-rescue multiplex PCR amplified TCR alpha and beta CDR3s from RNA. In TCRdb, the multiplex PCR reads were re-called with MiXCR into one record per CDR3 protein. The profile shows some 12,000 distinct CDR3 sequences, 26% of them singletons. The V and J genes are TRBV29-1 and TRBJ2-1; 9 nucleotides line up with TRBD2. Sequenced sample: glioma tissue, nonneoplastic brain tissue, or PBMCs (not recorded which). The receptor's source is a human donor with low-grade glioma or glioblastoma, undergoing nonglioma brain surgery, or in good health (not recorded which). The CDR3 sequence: CSVETFALTSGGEQFF. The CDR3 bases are TGCAGCGTTGAAACCTTCGCCTTGACTAGCGGAGGTGAGCAGTTCTTC.